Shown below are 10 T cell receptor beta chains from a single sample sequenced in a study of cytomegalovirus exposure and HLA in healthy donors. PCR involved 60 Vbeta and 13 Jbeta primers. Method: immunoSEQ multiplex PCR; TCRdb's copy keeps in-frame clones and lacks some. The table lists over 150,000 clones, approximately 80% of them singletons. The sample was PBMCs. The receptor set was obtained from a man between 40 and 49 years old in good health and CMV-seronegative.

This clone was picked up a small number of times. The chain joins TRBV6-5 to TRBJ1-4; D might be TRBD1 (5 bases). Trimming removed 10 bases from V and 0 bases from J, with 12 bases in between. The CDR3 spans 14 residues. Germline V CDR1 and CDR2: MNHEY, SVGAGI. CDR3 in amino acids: CATYGAATNEKLFF. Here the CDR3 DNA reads TGTGCCACTTATGGGGCGGCAACTAATGAAAAACTGTTTTTT.

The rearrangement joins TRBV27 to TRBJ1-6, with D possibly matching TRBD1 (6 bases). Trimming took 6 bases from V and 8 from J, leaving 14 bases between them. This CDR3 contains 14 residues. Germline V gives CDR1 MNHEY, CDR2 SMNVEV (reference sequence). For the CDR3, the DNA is TGTGCCAGCAGGCCCCGGGACATCGATTCACCCCTCCACTTT. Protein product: CASRPRDIDSPLHF.

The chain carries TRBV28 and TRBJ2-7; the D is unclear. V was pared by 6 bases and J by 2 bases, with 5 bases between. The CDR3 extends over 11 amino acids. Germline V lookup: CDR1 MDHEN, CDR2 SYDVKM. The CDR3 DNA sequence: TGTGCCAGCAGGTCTCCCTACGAGCAGTACTTC. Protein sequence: CASRSPYEQYF.

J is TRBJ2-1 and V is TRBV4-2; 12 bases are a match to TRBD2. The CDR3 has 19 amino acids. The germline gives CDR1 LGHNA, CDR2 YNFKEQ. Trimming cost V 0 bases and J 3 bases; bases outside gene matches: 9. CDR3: CASSQDGLAGGLRYNEQFF. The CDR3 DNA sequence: TGTGCCAGCAGCCAAGATGGTCTAGCGGGGGGGCTTCGCTACAATGAGCAGTTCTTC.

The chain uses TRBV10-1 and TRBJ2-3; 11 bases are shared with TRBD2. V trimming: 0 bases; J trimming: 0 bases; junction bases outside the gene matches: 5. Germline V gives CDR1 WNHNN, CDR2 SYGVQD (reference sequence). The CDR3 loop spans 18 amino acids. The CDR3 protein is CASSESASGGSSTDTQYF. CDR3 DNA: TGCGCCAGCAGTGAGTCGGCTAGCGGGGGGTCTAGCACAGATACGCAGTATTTT.

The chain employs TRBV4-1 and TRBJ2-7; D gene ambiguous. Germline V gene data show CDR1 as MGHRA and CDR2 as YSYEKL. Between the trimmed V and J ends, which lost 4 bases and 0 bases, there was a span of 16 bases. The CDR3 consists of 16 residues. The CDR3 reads CASSPFGAVSSYEQYF. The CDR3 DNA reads TGCGCCAGCAGCCCGTTCGGCGCGGTTAGCTCCTACGAGCAGTACTTC.

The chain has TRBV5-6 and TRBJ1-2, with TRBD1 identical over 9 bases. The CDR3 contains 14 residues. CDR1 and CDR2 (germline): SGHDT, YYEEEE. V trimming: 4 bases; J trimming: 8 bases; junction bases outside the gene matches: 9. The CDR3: CASSDTGGAWGYTF. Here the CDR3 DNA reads TGTGCCAGCAGCGATACAGGGGGCGCTTGGGGCTACACCTTC.

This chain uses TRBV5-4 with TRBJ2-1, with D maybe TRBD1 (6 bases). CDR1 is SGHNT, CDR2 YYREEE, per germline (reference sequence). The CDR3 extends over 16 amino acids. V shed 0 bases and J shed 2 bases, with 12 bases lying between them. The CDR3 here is CASSLGGTRAYNEQFF. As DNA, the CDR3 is TGTGCCAGCAGCTTGGGTGGGACACGAGCCTACAATGAGCAGTTCTTC.

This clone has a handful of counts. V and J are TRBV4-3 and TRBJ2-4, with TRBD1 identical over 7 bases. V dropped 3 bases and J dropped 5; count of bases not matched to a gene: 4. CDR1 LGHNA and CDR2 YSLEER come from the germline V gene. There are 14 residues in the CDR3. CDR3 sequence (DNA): TGCGCCAGCAGCCAGACCGGGACAGAAAACATTCAGTACTTC. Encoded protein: CASSQTGTENIQYF.

CDR3 bases: TGTGCCAGCAGCGCCCAGGGGACGACAGATACGCAGTATTTT. This encodes CASSAQGTTDTQYF. The chain uses TRBV9 and TRBJ2-3, with D perhaps matching TRBD1 (6 bases). CDR1 is SGDLS, CDR2 YYNGEE, per germline. CDR3 length equals 14 residues. The V and J ends lost 3 bases and 3 bases respectively, with 11 bases between them.